This is a list of T cell receptor beta chains from one sample in a study of T cell repertoires in cytomegalovirus infection. For these TCRs, the target antigens are not known. From the reads, TCRdb called clonotypes with MiXCR, one entry per CDR3 protein. The table lists approximately 590,000 distinct CDR3 sequences, approximately 40% of them singletons. Specimen: cultured PBMCs, collected from culture after CMV antigen stimulation. Source of these receptors: a human donor in good health (CMV status not recorded). Some clones in this sample may be carry-over from other donors' samples. The CDR3 runs from the conserved cysteine through the conserved F or W. Fields, in order: V gene, D gene, J gene, clone size, CDR3 protein, CDR3 DNA. D genes are given only for firm matches. Only some rows state a clone size, as once, few, many or a class for expanded clones.

TRBV7-2	.	TRBJ1-2	.	CASSLARGGAIGGYTF	TGTGCCAGCAGCTTAGCTCGTGGGGGAGCTATCGGTGGCTACACCTTC
TRBV7-2	TRBD2	TRBJ2-5	many	CASSANTGLAGVEYF	TGTGCCAGCAGCGCCAACACGGGACTAGCGGGAGTAGAGTACTTC
TRBV6-2/TRBV6-3	.	TRBJ2-7	.	CASPTGPFRNGLYEQYF	TGTGCCAGCCCGACAGGCCCCTTCAGAAATGGCCTTTACGAGCAGTACTTC
TRBV7-2	.	TRBJ1-6	once	CASSMSSGGLNSPLHF	TGTGCCAGCAGCATGTCAAGTGGGGGGTTAAACTCACCCCTCCACTTT
TRBV12-3/TRBV12-4	.	TRBJ2-7	.	CASSTTGEGSYEQYF	TGTGCCAGCAGTACCACAGGGGAGGGGTCCTACGAGCAGTACTTC
TRBV19	.	TRBJ2-1	few	CASSPAASSYNEQFF	TGTGCCAGTAGTCCGGCGGCAAGCTCCTACAATGAGCAGTTCTTC
TRBV7-6	TRBD2	TRBJ2-3	few	CASSSLGSGGDLDTQYF	TGTGCCAGCAGCTCCCTAGGTAGCGGGGGGGATTTGGATACGCAGTATTTT
TRBV27	.	TRBJ2-4	.	CASSGDKNIQYF	TGTGCCAGCAGCGGGGACAAAAACATTCAGTACTTC
TRBV7-2	.	TRBJ2-7	many	CASSPGAGRYYEQYF	TGTGCCAGCAGCCCCGGAGCCGGACGGTACTACGAGCAGTACTTC
TRBV7-8	.	TRBJ2-3	many	CASSSLPRGADTQYF	TGTGCCAGCAGCTCATTGCCCCGAGGGGCAGATACGCAGTATTTT
TRBV20-1	.	TRBJ1-4	.	CSARGKPNEKLFF	TGCAGTGCTAGGGGGAAGCCTAATGAAAAACTGTTTTTT
TRBV24-1	.	TRBJ1-2	.	CATSDCPGDRNRYGYTF	TGTGCCACCAGTGATTGCCCAGGGGATAGGAACCGCTATGGCTACACCTTC
TRBV27	.	TRBJ1-5	.	CATAPINSNQPQHF	TGTGCCACTGCCCCGATTAACAGCAATCAGCCCCAGCATTTT
TRBV28	TRBD1	TRBJ1-1	few	CASSLLPGQGTEAFF	TGTGCCAGCAGTCTCCTCCCGGGACAGGGTACTGAAGCTTTCTTT